These 20 T cell receptor beta chains came from one sample sequenced in a study of blood T cell repertoires in COVID-19. The protocol was immunoSEQ multiplex PCR, while the TCRdb copy is restricted to in-frame clones and leaves out a portion. The repertoire holds about 270,000 clones, with about nine tenths as singletons. Sequencing input: peripheral blood. These TCRs come from a man in his forties with active or convalescent COVID-19.

This chain connects TRBV9 to TRBJ2-3; perhaps TRBD2 as D (6 bases). V dropped 2 bases and J dropped 1 base, with 11 bases sitting between them. This CDR3 is built from 15 residues. Looked up from germline, CDR1 is SGDLS and CDR2 is YYNGEE. The CDR3 DNA reads as TGTGCCAGCAGCGTCGACGGGGGTGGCACAGATACGCAGTATTTT. This encodes CASSVDGGGTDTQYF.

This chain connects TRBV19 to TRBJ2-2; D is perhaps TRBD1 (5 bases). The CDR3 runs to 14 residues. CDR1 is LNHDA and CDR2 is SQIVND in the germline V gene (reference sequence). The V end lost 1 base, the J end lost 6 bases, and 9 bases lay between the germline ends. CDR3 protein: CASSIALGAGELFF. CDR3 nucleotide sequence: TGTGCCAGTAGTATAGCCCTAGGGGCCGGGGAGCTGTTTTTT.

This clone was seen only a few times. The J gene is TRBJ2-7, the V gene TRBV4-1; D remains unclear. Trimming cost V 0 bases and J 2 bases, with 5 bases left between them. CDR3 length: 13 amino acids. The germline CDR1 and CDR2 sequences are MGHRA and YSYEKL. The DNA of the CDR3 is TGCGCCAGCAGCCAAGATGAGGCCTACGAGCAGTACTTC. The encoded protein is CASSQDEAYEQYF.

The chain is built from TRBV3-1 (or the pseudogene TRBV3-2) and TRBJ1-1, with 7 bases aligning to TRBD1. The CDR3 runs to 16 residues. In germline, CDR1 is LGHDT, CDR2 YNNKEL (reference sequence). V shed 0 bases, J shed 0 bases, and the junction held 4 bases outside the gene matches. Here the CDR3 DNA reads TGTGCCAGCAGCCAAGATACAGGGGATATGAACACTGAAGCTTTCTTT. Translated: CASSQDTGDMNTEAFF.

V usage is TRBV2 and J usage is TRBJ1-2; D remains unclear. CDR1 SNHLY and CDR2 FYNNEI come from the germline V gene. This CDR3 has 14 residues. Trimming stripped 2 bases from V and 7 bases from J, with 14 bases between. The DNA of the CDR3 is TGTGCCAGCAGTGAAATGATAGGAGCAAGTGGCTACACCTTC. Translated: CASSEMIGASGYTF. Supplemented by reference TRBV2 and TRBJ1-2, the full variable domain reads EPEVTQTPSHQVTQMGQEVILRCVPISNHLYFYWYRQILGQKVEFLVSFYNNEISEKSEIFDDQFSVERPDGSNFTLKIRSTKLEDSAMYFCASSEMIGASGYTFGSGTRLTVV.

The chain carries TRBV4-2 and TRBJ2-2; tentative D call: TRBD1 (6 bases). The CDR3 runs to 16 residues. Trimming removed 6 bases from V and 0 bases from J, with 14 bases in between. Germline values: CDR1 LGHNA, CDR2 YNFKEQ. The CDR3 loop is CASSKGTGSNTGELFF. The CDR3 nucleotides are TGTGCCAGCAGTAAAGGAACAGGGTCGAACACCGGGGAGCTGTTTTTT.

The V and J genes are TRBV5-1 and TRBJ1-4, with 10 bases lining up with TRBD1. The germline CDR1 and CDR2 sequences are SGHRS and YFSETQ. CDR3 length: 16 residues. V dropped 5 bases and J dropped 3; count of bases not matched to a gene: 7. The CDR3, as DNA: TGCGCCAGCAGACAGACAGGGGGCAATGCTAATGAAAAACTGTTTTTT. Amino acid sequence: CASRQTGGNANEKLFF. Full variable domain (remainder filled in from reference TRBV5-1 and TRBJ1-4): KAGVTQTPRYLIKTRGQQVTLSCSPISGHRSVSWYQQTPGQGLQFLFEYFSETQRNKGNFPGRFSGRQFSNSRSEMNVSTLELGDSALYLCASRQTGGNANEKLFFGSGTQLSVL.

In this sample, this clone turned up a few times. The V gene is TRBV3-1 (or the pseudogene TRBV3-2), the J gene TRBJ1-1, with 7 bases lining up with TRBD1. CDR1 is LGHDT and CDR2 is YNNKEL in the germline V gene (reference sequence). The trim removed 11 bases at V and 6 bases at J, leaving 12 bases unmatched. This CDR3 spans 13 amino acids. CDR3 nucleotide sequence: TGTGCCTCCCGACAGGGAGGAACTTCTGAAGCTTTCTTT. This sequence encodes CASRQGGTSEAFF.

The chain employs TRBV5-5 and TRBJ2-6; D is undetermined. V was trimmed by 1 base and J by 1 base, leaving 9 bases between them. Germline CDR1 is SGHKS and CDR2 is YYEKEE (reference sequence). CDR3 size: 16 residues. CDR3 sequence (DNA): TGTGCCAGCAGCTTGCGGTTGGTTTCTGGGGCCAACGTCCTGACTTTC. It codes for CASSLRLVSGANVLTF.

The chain has TRBV13 and TRBJ1-3; D is undetermined. Germline V lookup: CDR1 PRHDT, CDR2 FYEKMQ (reference sequence). This CDR3 is 14 amino acids long. The V end was cut by 7 bases, the J end by 4 bases, with 14 bases between. CDR3 nucleotides: TGTGCCAGCACACCGCGCCAGAGGGGAAACACCATATATTTT. Its translation is CASTPRQRGNTIYF. The full variable domain, in which reference TRBV13 and TRBJ1-3 provide the parts outside the CDR3, is AAGVIQSPRHLIKEKRETATLKCYPIPRHDTVYWYQQGPGQDPQFLISFYEKMQSDKGSIPDRFSAQQFSDYHSELNMSSLELGDSALYFCASTPRQRGNTIYFGEGSWLTVV.

This rearrangement joins TRBV28 to TRBJ1-3; D is uncertain. The germline CDR1 and CDR2 sequences are MDHEN and SYDVKM. Trimming pared 10 bases from V and 2 bases from J, leaving 9 bases between. This CDR3 has 12 residues. The CDR3 protein is CATMEPGNTIYF. The DNA of the CDR3 is TGTGCCACTATGGAGCCTGGAAACACCATATATTTT.

Concerning this clone itself: This CDR3 is also generated by other DNA sequences in the sample. The chain couples TRBV5-1 to TRBJ2-1, with 11 bases that match TRBD2. This CDR3 is 16 amino acids long. The germline V gene encodes CDR1 SGHRS and CDR2 YFSETQ. V lost 0 bases to trimming and J lost 3 bases; unmatched junction nucleotides: 2. The CDR3 sequence: CASSLDLAGGYNEQFF. The DNA for the CDR3 is TGCGCCAGCAGCTTGGATCTAGCGGGAGGCTACAATGAGCAGTTCTTC.

This sequence joins TRBV6-1 and TRBJ2-3; D remains unclear. V shed 0 bases and J shed 4 bases, with 8 bases lying between them. Germline CDR1 MNHNS, CDR2 SASEGT. The CDR3 runs 14 residues. This CDR3 reads CASSEAWAADTQYF. CDR3 nucleotide sequence: TGTGCCAGCAGTGAAGCTTGGGCTGCAGATACGCAGTATTTT.

Many counts were recorded for this clone. The chain links TRBV19 to TRBJ2-2; a possible D gene is TRBD2 (5 bases). The V gene lost 4 bases and the J gene lost 3 bases, with 12 bases spanning the gap. The CDR3 contains 15 residues. Germline V CDR1 and CDR2: LNHDA, SQIVND (reference sequence). CDR3 in DNA: TGTGCCAGTAGTACCCCCGGACTGCACACCGGGGAGCTGTTTTTT. This codes for CASSTPGLHTGELFF. Based on the CDR3 plus reference TRBV19 and TRBJ2-2, the full variable domain is DGGITQSPKYLFRKEGQNVTLSCEQNLNHDAMYWYRQDPGQGLRLIYYSQIVNDFQKGDIAEGYSVSREKKESFPLTVTSAQKNPTAFYLCASSTPGLHTGELFFGEGSRLTVL.

J is TRBJ2-5 and V is TRBV28; tentative D call: TRBD1 (6 bases). The CDR3 is 16 amino acids. V was clipped by 1 base and J by 5 bases, with 17 bases between them. CDR1 is MDHEN and CDR2 is SYDVKM in the germline V gene. The CDR3 DNA reads TGTGCCAGCAGTTTATATGGAACAGGGAATTACGAGACCCAGTACTTC. This codes for CASSLYGTGNYETQYF.

The rearrangement links TRBV18 to TRBJ1-6, with 8 positions matching TRBD1. The V and J ends lost 2 bases and 10 bases, in that order; junction bases with no gene match: 7. This CDR3 has 15 amino acids. CDR1 KGHSH and CDR2 LQKENI come from the germline V gene. The CDR3 spells CASSPSTGELSPLHF. CDR3 DNA: TGTGCCAGCTCACCATCGACAGGGGAGTTGTCACCCCTCCACTTT.

J is TRBJ2-6 and V is TRBV5-4, with 7 bases aligning to TRBD1. The CDR3 contains 16 residues. The junction had 11 bases not matched to a gene; V was cut back by 4 bases and J by 7 bases. Germline V gene sequence: CDR1 SGHNT, CDR2 YYREEE (reference sequence). In nucleotides, the CDR3 is TGTGCCAGCAGCCTAACAGGGGCTCTAAACGCCAACGTCCTGACTTTC. Amino acid sequence: CASSLTGALNANVLTF. The full variable domain, rest sourced from reference TRBV5-4 and TRBJ2-6, is ETGVTQSPTHLIKTRGQQVTLRCSSQSGHNTVSWYQQALGQGPQFIFQYYREEENGRGNFPPRFSGLQFPNYSSELNVNALELDDSALYLCASSLTGALNANVLTFGAGSRLTVL.

This clone was counted once. The V gene is TRBV28, the J gene TRBJ1-2; TRBD1 matches at 7 bases. The junction had 10 bases not matched to a gene; V was cut back by 6 bases and J by 3 bases. The germline gives CDR1 MDHEN, CDR2 SYDVKM. The CDR3 runs to 15 residues. As DNA, the CDR3 is TGTGCCAGCAGCACCCGGGACAGAGCTTACTATGGCTACACCTTC. Protein product: CASSTRDRAYYGYTF.

There are a few counts of this clone. The J gene is TRBJ1-3, the V gene TRBV6-5, with unresolved D. Deletions cut 6 bases from V and 0 bases from J, with 12 bases between. Per germline, CDR1 MNHEY and CDR2 SVGAGI. The CDR3 consists of 15 residues. The CDR3 reads CASRSHPSSGNTIYF. The DNA for the CDR3 is TGTGCCAGCAGGTCCCATCCGAGCTCTGGAAACACCATATATTTT.

The V gene is TRBV18, the J gene TRBJ1-1; D remains unclear. Per germline, CDR1 KGHSH and CDR2 LQKENI. The ends were cut back, 1 base at V and 0 bases at J, with 9 bases in the middle. This CDR3 is built from 15 residues. CDR3 loop: CASSPLETMNTEAFF. The CDR3 DNA is TGTGCCAGCTCACCACTCGAGACAATGAACACTGAAGCTTTCTTT.